This entry concerns a single T cell receptor beta chain. These data belong to a study of Ad26.COV2.S vaccination and SARS-CoV-2 variants. From germline, CDR1 is MNHEY and CDR2 SVGAGI. The CDR3 loop spans 12 amino acids. The V gene lost 4 bases and the J gene lost 9 bases, with 9 bases spanning the gap. Sequenced by immunoSEQ multiplex PCR; TCRdb stores in-frame clones only, minus some. This table has roughly 350,000 clones, roughly 91% appearing once. The treatment: around 19 received Ad26.COV2.S at low or high dose, single or two shots; about 5 received placebo; per-sample allocation not given. Material that was analyzed had been drawn on day 63 after the first vaccine or placebo injection.

Sequenced material: peripheral blood, taken in a trial of Ad26.COV2.S vaccine versus placebo. The V and J genes are TRBV6-5 and TRBJ2-2; unclear D gene. The source is a person between 18 and 65 years old who received the Ad26.COV2.S COVID-19 vaccine or a placebo. CDR3 DNA sequence: TGTGCCAGCAGTTTAGTATCACGGGAGCTGTTTTTT. Its protein is CASSLVSRELFF.